The 8 T cell receptor beta chains below all came from one sample that was sequenced in a study of T cells after posttransplantation cyclophosphamide. Measured with immunoSEQ multiplex PCR; TCRdb has only the in-frame clones, and not every one. Listed for the sample are under 30,000 clones, none seen a single time. The sample comprised PBMCs. The receptors originated from a woman in her sixties or seventies in good health, CMV-negative, and a related stem cell transplant donor.

This clone was seen only a few times. V gene TRBV28 combines with J gene TRBJ1-1, with D perhaps matching TRBD1 (6 bases). The CDR3 runs to 15 residues. V lost 2 bases and J 1 base, leaving 11 bases between the germline ends. The germline gives CDR1 MDHEN, CDR2 SYDVKM. CDR3 nucleotides: TGTGCCAGCAGTTTAGGCCAAGGGGGGAACACTGAAGCTTTCTTT. It translates to CASSLGQGGNTEAFF.

This clone showed up many times. The V and J genes are TRBV10-3 and TRBJ2-7, with 7 bases lining up with TRBD2. Germline lookup yields CDR1 ENHRY and CDR2 SYGVKD. The CDR3 has 14 amino acids. The ends lost 4 bases at V and 2 bases at J; junction bases unmatched: 5. CDR3 sequence reads: CAISVSLAAYEQYF. CDR3 nucleotides: TGTGCCATCAGTGTGAGTCTAGCGGCCTACGAGCAGTACTTC.

This clone was recorded at least ten times. The chain recombines TRBV5-6 with TRBJ1-6; the D is unclear. Trimming removed 5 bases at V and 6 bases at J, with 12 bases between. CDR3 length: 14 amino acids. The germline V gene encodes CDR1 SGHDT and CDR2 YYEEEE. In DNA, the CDR3 is TGTGCCAGCAGTCGACAAGCGGGTAATTCACCCCTCCACTTT. This gives the protein CASSRQAGNSPLHF.

In this sample, this clone turned up many times. The CDR3 coding sequence is TGTGCCAGCAGTTTCGACAGGAACACTGAAGCTTTCTTT. This sequence encodes CASSFDRNTEAFF. The chain employs TRBV12-3 or TRBV12-4 and TRBJ1-1, with D possibly being TRBD1 (5 bases). The length of the CDR3 is 13 residues. V was shortened by 3 bases and J by 1 base, with 6 bases between the two germline ends.

This clone showed up many times. V and J are TRBV7-8 and TRBJ2-2; 8 nucleotides match TRBD1. CDR3 length equals 16 residues. Germline CDR1 is SGHVS and CDR2 is FQNEAQ. V lost 2 bases to trimming and J lost 5 bases; unmatched junction nucleotides: 7. The CDR3 region is CASSLRRDRGTGELFF. CDR3 coding DNA: TGTGCCAGCAGCTTAAGGCGAGACAGGGGTACCGGGGAGCTGTTTTTT.

This clone was found a few times. This chain uses TRBV27 with TRBJ1-2; 11 bases fit TRBD1. Trimming at V came to 7 bases and at J to 4 bases, leaving 5 bases not matched to a gene. There are 14 residues in the CDR3. Germline assignment: CDR1 MNHEY and CDR2 SMNVEV (reference sequence). The CDR3 region has the DNA TGTGCCAGCACCCGGACAGGGGGCGGCTATGGCTACACCTTC. Translated: CASTRTGGGYGYTF.

This clone was detected many times. The CDR3 DNA sequence: TGTGCCAGCAGTGTTCAGGGAGGCAATCAGCCCCAGCATTTT. This codes for CASSVQGGNQPQHF. The rearrangement uses TRBV2 and TRBJ1-5; D might be TRBD1 (5 bases). CDR1 is SNHLY and CDR2 is FYNNEI in the germline V gene. V was clipped by 4 bases and J by 2 bases, with 9 bases between them. The CDR3 consists of 14 residues. The full variable domain, with the rest looked up from reference TRBV2 and TRBJ1-5, is EPEVTQTPSHQVTQMGQEVILRCVPISNHLYFYWYRQILGQKVEFLVSFYNNEISEKSEIFDDQFSVERPDGSNFTLKIRSTKLEDSAMYFCASSVQGGNQPQHFGDGTRLSIL.

This clone was counted ten times or more. The chain carries TRBV19 and TRBJ1-1, with TRBD1 matching over 9 bases. V dropped 10 bases and J dropped 3; count of bases not matched to a gene: 3. The CDR3 contains 12 residues. Germline CDR1 reads LNHDA; CDR2 reads SQIVND (reference sequence). The CDR3 region has the DNA TGTGCCACCACAGGGGGCTACACTGAAGCTTTCTTT. This sequence encodes CATTGGYTEAFF.